These T cell receptor beta chains were read from a single sample in a study of T cell responses to AZD1222 COVID-19 vaccine. Profiling relied on immunoSEQ multiplex PCR, and the TCRdb table lists in-frame clones only, not all of them. The table includes under 120,000 clones, roughly nine tenths detected once. Sample: peripheral blood, taken 28 days after the second AZD1222 dose. All receptors come from an adult who received the AZD1222 COVID-19 vaccine. Both conserved end residues are part of each CDR3. The D gene is left open where the match is weak.

V gene | D gene | CDR3 protein
TRBV29-1 | . | CSVVRGEQYF
TRBV5-1 | . | CASSLEYNWYNEQFF
TRBV3-1/TRBV3-2 | . | CASSQADYEQYF
TRBV12-3/TRBV12-4 | . | CASSFRETQYF
TRBV7-8 | . | CASSLQLRGANTGELFF
TRBV7-2 | TRBD1 | CASSSDRASGNQPQHF
TRBV27 | TRBD2 | CASSPLEGLAGAINSYNEQFF
TRBV29-1 | TRBD1 | CSGGTGLLLHNEQFF
TRBV5-1 | TRBD1 | CASSFDRATIYGYTF
TRBV6-4 | TRBD2 | CASSDKTSGGYNEQFF
TRBV3-1/TRBV3-2 | . | CASSQEGSRGNTIYF
TRBV24-1 | TRBD1 | CATSDPRTGDYGYTF
TRBV2 | . | CASSELTHVGLF
TRBV5-5 | . | CASSLEGRYNEQFF
TRBV6-1 | . | CASSEAPDLTYNEQFF
TRBV5-4 | . | CASSRGTVGGNTIYF
TRBV27 | . | CASSLRTGMNTEAFF
TRBV4-2 | . | CASSQSPLVEAFF
TRBV7-9 | TRBD1 | CASSLLGQVYGYTF
TRBV5-1 | . | CASSLQGWNTGELFF
TRBV19 | . | CASSMTVTGELFF
TRBV5-5 | . | CASSLGQDLKGNTIYF
TRBV7-9 | . | CASSLKAVPDTQYF
TRBV7-6 | TRBD1 | CASSPGGTVGNTIYF
TRBV23-1 | TRBD1 | CASSPRDRVIVGNTIYF
TRBV3-1/TRBV3-2 | TRBD1 | CASSQAPGQVHEQFF
TRBV29-1 | . | CSVASNYGYTF
TRBV28 | . | CASSTGDGVGYEQYF
TRBV4-3 | . | CASSQGWIGNYGYTF